Below are 19 T cell receptor beta chains sequenced from a single sample in a study of cytomegalovirus exposure and HLA in healthy donors. This PCR relied on a set of 60 Vbeta primers and 13 Jbeta primers. Profiling relied on immunoSEQ multiplex PCR, and the TCRdb table lists in-frame clones only, not all of them. The sample lists approximately 190,000 clones, over 60% occurring once. The specimen sequenced was PBMCs. The receptors here all came from a woman younger than 45 in good health and CMV-seropositive.

This clone was seen a handful of times. J is TRBJ2-3 and V is TRBV2; 14 bases agree with TRBD2. Trimming took 8 bases from V and 6 from J; bases not matched to a gene: 4. CDR1 and CDR2 from the germline V gene are SNHLY and FYNNEI. The CDR3 covers 14 residues. CDR3 region: CASRLAGGGDTQYF. In DNA, the CDR3 is TGTGCCAGCCGACTAGCGGGAGGGGGGGATACGCAGTATTTT. The variable domain in full, with the rest retrieved from reference TRBV2 and TRBJ2-3, is EPEVTQTPSHQVTQMGQEVILRCVPISNHLYFYWYRQILGQKVEFLVSFYNNEISEKSEIFDDQFSVERPDGSNFTLKIRSTKLEDSAMYFCASRLAGGGDTQYFGPGTRLTVL.

The genes are TRBV6-5 and TRBJ2-7, with D perhaps matching TRBD2 (5 bases). The CDR3 is made up of 14 amino acids. Germline V gene data show CDR1 as MNHEY and CDR2 as SVGAGI. Deletions cut 2 bases from V and 3 bases from J, with 11 bases between. The CDR3 DNA reads TGTGCCAGCAGTTACAGAGGGAGACACTACGAGCAGTACTTC. Its protein product is CASSYRGRHYEQYF.

This clone has a handful of counts. The rearrangement joins TRBV10-3 to TRBJ1-2; 7 bases match TRBD1. CDR3 size: 13 residues. V trimming: 10 bases; J trimming: 1 base; junction bases outside the gene matches: 6. Germline assignment: CDR1 ENHRY and CDR2 SYGVKD. The CDR3 protein is CATGQTINYGYTF. CDR3 nucleotides: TGTGCCACGGGACAGACAATTAACTATGGCTACACCTTC.

The genes are TRBV10-3 and TRBJ1-1, with D maybe TRBD1 (5 bases). The V end lost 7 bases, the J end lost 5 bases, and 11 bases lay between the germline ends. The CDR3 runs to 12 residues. Germline CDR1 reads ENHRY; CDR2 reads SYGVKD. For the CDR3, the DNA is TGTGCCATCAATCAGGGAGGAACTGAAGCTTTCTTT. Protein product: CAINQGGTEAFF.

The rearrangement uses TRBV7-3 and TRBJ2-5; D gene unclear. The germline V gene has CDR1 SGHTA and CDR2 FQGTGA. Trimming removed 1 base from V and 5 bases from J, with 17 bases in between. The CDR3 runs 16 residues. The CDR3 DNA reads TGTGCCAGCAGCTTAAACGCCGGAAGTGGCGGCGAGACCCAGTACTTC. Its protein product is CASSLNAGSGGETQYF.

Only one count was recorded for this clone. This chain links TRBV6-5 with TRBJ2-7; the D gene is possibly TRBD2 (5 bases). Germline V gene lookup returns CDR1 MNHEY and CDR2 SVGAGI. Trimming pared 9 bases from V and 3 bases from J, leaving 18 bases between. This CDR3 has 14 residues. CDR3 nucleotides: TGTGCCAGGGATTGGGAGTGCCCGGGCTACGAGCAGTACTTC. Translation gives CARDWECPGYEQYF.

The rearrangement joins TRBV18 to TRBJ2-7, with 8 bases that match TRBD1. V shed 5 bases and J 0 bases; nucleotides not matched to a gene: 6. Germline V gene lookup returns CDR1 KGHSH and CDR2 LQKENI. The CDR3 loop spans 15 amino acids. This chain's CDR3 is CASSGQGASSYEQYF. The CDR3 nucleotides are TGTGCCAGCTCAGGACAGGGCGCTAGCTCCTACGAGCAGTACTTC.

This chain links TRBV7-9 with TRBJ1-5; a possible D gene is TRBD1 (5 bases). From germline, CDR1 is SEHNR and CDR2 FQNEAQ (reference sequence). The CDR3 has 14 residues. V shed 2 bases and J shed 4 bases, with 9 bases lying between them. CDR3 in DNA: TGTGCCAGCAGCTTACAGGGAGGAAATCAGCCCCAGCATTTT. Its protein product is CASSLQGGNQPQHF.

The chain recombines TRBV11-3 with TRBJ2-7, with 9 nucleotides matching TRBD2. This CDR3 has 17 amino acids. Germline V gene sequence: CDR1 SGHNT, CDR2 YENEEA. The ends lost 0 bases at V and 7 bases at J; junction bases unmatched: 13. The CDR3: CASSLEGKAGGPREQYF. For the CDR3, the DNA is TGTGCCAGCAGCTTAGAAGGGAAGGCGGGAGGGCCGCGTGAGCAGTACTTC.

J is TRBJ1-1 and V is TRBV21-1. TRBV21-1 is annotated as a pseudogene. The CDR3 consists of 15 residues. CDR3 coding DNA: TGTGCCAGCAGCTTTCCGGGACTCAGGAACACTGAAGCTTTCTTT. It codes for CASSFPGLRNTEAFF.

The chain joins TRBV7-8 to TRBJ1-1; the D gene is possibly TRBD1 (6 bases). CDR1 is SGHVS and CDR2 is FQNEAQ in the germline V gene. The CDR3 is 16 amino acids. V lost 3 bases, J lost 1 base, and 15 bases lay in between. The CDR3 region is CASSFKARGGNTEAFF. DNA of the CDR3: TGTGCCAGCAGCTTCAAGGCCCGAGGGGGGAACACTGAAGCTTTCTTT.

The rearrangement joins TRBV7-2 to TRBJ1-2; tentatively, D is TRBD1 (5 bases). The CDR3 contains 15 residues. Between the trimmed V and J ends, which lost 1 base and 4 bases, there was a span of 13 bases. The V gene's germline CDR1 is SGHTA and CDR2 FQGNSA. The CDR3 coding sequence is TGTGCCAGCAGCTTAGGGCGCGTCAGGGCCTATGGCTACACCTTC. It yields the protein CASSLGRVRAYGYTF.

On this clone itself: Distinct nucleotide sequences in the sample also encode this CDR3. The rearrangement joins TRBV7-2 to TRBJ1-1, with a possible D match to TRBD1 (6 bases). Per germline, CDR1 SGHTA and CDR2 FQGNSA. The CDR3 has 16 residues. Trimming cost V 3 bases and J 3 bases, with 17 bases left between them. CDR3 amino acids: CASSFAGGRGYTEAFF. DNA for the CDR3: TGTGCCAGCAGCTTCGCCGGGGGGCGCGGGTACACTGAAGCTTTCTTT.

The chain couples TRBV29-1 to TRBJ2-4; perhaps TRBD1 as D (6 bases). Germline V lookup: CDR1 SQVTM, CDR2 ANQGSEA. Trimming pared 6 bases from V and 2 bases from J, leaving 17 bases between. The CDR3 extends over 15 amino acids. DNA for the CDR3: TGCAGCGTGGAGGTGGACAGCCCGCCCAAAAACATTCAGTACTTC. It specifies CSVEVDSPPKNIQYF. Looking up the rest from reference TRBV29-1 and TRBJ2-4 gives the full variable domain: SAVISQKPSRDICQRGTSLTIQCQVDSQVTMMFWYRQQPGQSLTLIATANQGSEATYESGFVIDKFPISRPNLTFSTLTVSNMSPEDSSIYLCSVEVDSPPKNIQYFGAGTRLSVL.

V gene TRBV2 combines with J gene TRBJ2-7, with a tentative D call TRBD1 (6 bases). V gave up 1 base and J gave up 3 bases, with 13 bases separating them. The CDR3 sequence is 15 residues long. The germline gives CDR1 SNHLY, CDR2 FYNNEI. The CDR3 here is CASSEEVGQNYEQYF. CDR3 nucleotides: TGTGCCAGCAGTGAAGAGGTTGGACAGAACTACGAGCAGTACTTC.

The CDR3 nucleotides are TGTGCCAGCAGCGGATCCCCGGGACAGTATGGAAACACCATATATTTT. It translates to CASSGSPGQYGNTIYF. The chain links TRBV27 to TRBJ1-3; 7 positions match TRBD1. V was pared by 6 bases and J by 3 bases, with 11 bases of the junction left unmatched. CDR1 MNHEY and CDR2 SMNVEV come from the germline V gene (reference sequence). The CDR3 runs 16 residues.

This CDR3 reads CASSPRGELFF. The DNA for the CDR3 is TGTGCCAGCAGTCCCCGCGGGGAGCTGTTTTTT. This chain connects TRBV28 to TRBJ2-2; D is ambiguous. Trimming shortened V by 5 bases and J by 7 bases, and 5 bases separated the two germline ends. This CDR3 spans 11 amino acids. The V gene's germline CDR1 is MDHEN and CDR2 SYDVKM.

V gene TRBV18 combines with J gene TRBJ1-3; D uncertain. Deletions cut 0 bases from V and 3 bases from J, with 9 bases between. This CDR3 has 15 amino acids. Germline CDR1 and CDR2: KGHSH and LQKENI. The CDR3 coding sequence is TGTGCCAGCTCACCACCTTCTAATGTTGGAAACACCATATATTTT. Residues: CASSPPSNVGNTIYF.

The chain carries TRBV7-2 and TRBJ2-7, with TRBD2 identical over 11 bases. The V gene end was trimmed by 5 bases and the J gene end by 4 bases; junction bases not matched to a gene: 7. Germline assignment: CDR1 SGHTA and CDR2 FQGNSA. The CDR3 extends over 15 amino acids. The CDR3 sequence is CASSGTSGRDYEQYF. As DNA, the CDR3 is TGTGCCAGCAGCGGTACTAGCGGGAGAGATTACGAGCAGTACTTC.